A few counts support the clone carrying this TCR beta chain. Antigen unknown. The data were obtained in a study of Graves' ophthalmopathy and Graves' hyperthyroidism. Study observations and caveats: From stable hyperthyroidism, ophthalmopathy was separated by a 13-signature model with 85% to 90% sensitivity and 75% to 84% specificity.

The authors amplified TCR beta CDR3 regions from RNA transcripts. HTBI primers primed a first-round RT-PCR, and a second-round multiplex PCR followed. From the multiplex PCR reads, TCRdb called clonotypes with MiXCR, one entry per CDR3 protein. The sample holds 680,000 or so distinct CDR3 sequences, about 20% seen once. This CDR3 spans 14 amino acids. The J segment lost 5 bases and the V segment lost 5 bases, leaving 6 bases of the junction unmatched. The sequence came from a woman under 30 with stable Graves' hyperthyroidism. Some clones in this sample may be carry-over from other donors' samples. V and J are TRBV12-3 or TRBV12-4 and TRBJ1-5; TRBD1 matches 7 bases. The material sequenced was peripheral blood. CDR3: CASSPQRGHQPQHF. As DNA, the CDR3 is TGTGCCAGCAGTCCTCAAAGGGGGCATCAGCCCCAGCATTTT.